Below are 23 T cell receptor beta chains sequenced from a single sample in a study of cytomegalovirus exposure and HLA in healthy donors. It was with 60 Vbeta and 13 Jbeta primers that the PCR ran. TCRdb's copy holds only in-frame clones and misses some; the assay was immunoSEQ multiplex PCR. The sample includes about 92,000 clones, approximately 81% of them seen just once. Specimen: PBMCs. The origin of the receptors is a girl aged 2 to 9 in good health and CMV-seropositive.

The V and J genes are TRBV5-4 and TRBJ2-1, with 7 bases identical to TRBD2. In germline, CDR1 is SGHNT, CDR2 YYREEE (reference sequence). J lost 2 bases, V lost 4 bases, and 9 bases had no gene match. CDR3 length equals 16 residues. In nucleotides, the CDR3 is TGTGCCAGCAGCCTCGTTAGCGGGCAAACCTACAATGAGCAGTTCTTC. This encodes CASSLVSGQTYNEQFF.

This clone was seen a handful of times. V is TRBV30 and J is TRBJ1-1, with 10 bases fitting TRBD1. The CDR3 is 13 residues long. Germline CDR1 GTSNPN, CDR2 SVGIG (reference sequence). The V and J ends lost 5 bases and 4 bases, in that order; junction bases with no gene match: 4. The CDR3 DNA sequence: TGTGCCTGGGACAGGGGGCAGAGCACTGAAGCTTTCTTT. Protein: CAWDRGQSTEAFF. Supplemented by reference TRBV30 and TRBJ1-1, the full variable domain reads SQTIHQWPATLVQPVGSPLSLECTVEGTSNPNLYWYRQAAGRGLQLLFYSVGIGQISSEVPQNLSASRPQDRQFILSSKKLLLSDSGFYLCAWDRGQSTEAFFGQGTRLTVV.

The chain employs TRBV30 and TRBJ1-2, with D possibly being TRBD1 (5 bases). Germline values: CDR1 GTSNPN, CDR2 SVGIG (reference sequence). CDR3 length: 12 residues. The V end lost 1 base, the J end lost 7 bases, and 10 bases lay between the germline ends. The CDR3 protein is CAWSAGISGYTF. The CDR3 region has the DNA TGTGCCTGGAGTGCAGGGATCAGTGGCTACACCTTC.

This chain connects TRBV5-1 to TRBJ2-3; maybe TRBD1 (5 bases). The CDR3 consists of 14 residues. V was cut by 4 bases and J by 2 bases, with 11 bases left in between. Germline lookup yields CDR1 SGHRS and CDR2 YFSETQ. The CDR3 loop reads CASSLRTLTDTQYF. The CDR3 coding sequence is TGCGCCAGCAGCCTCCGGACACTCACAGATACGCAGTATTTT.

V usage is TRBV6-6 and J usage is TRBJ2-3; D remains unclear. The CDR3 consists of 14 residues. Germline V lookup: CDR1 MNHNY, CDR2 SVGAGI (reference sequence). V gave up 0 bases and J gave up 0 bases, with 4 bases separating them. The CDR3 DNA follows: TGTGCCAGCAGTTACTCTTCTAGCACAGATACGCAGTATTTT. This translates into CASSYSSSTDTQYF.

The chain joins TRBV7-9 to TRBJ2-3, with 10 nucleotides matching TRBD2. The CDR3 sequence is 15 residues long. CDR1 is SEHNR and CDR2 is FQNEAQ in the germline V gene (reference sequence). The J segment lost 7 bases and the V segment lost 4 bases, leaving 8 bases of the junction unmatched. The CDR3 coding sequence is TGTGCCAGCAGCTCCCTAGCGGGAGATATGAATACGCAGTATTTT. It specifies CASSSLAGDMNTQYF.

The V and J genes are TRBV28 and TRBJ2-5; 8 nucleotides match TRBD2. The CDR3 runs to 17 residues. Germline CDR1 and CDR2: MDHEN and SYDVKM. After removal of 5 bases from V and 7 bases from J, the junction contained 18 bases not matched to a gene. Written as DNA, the CDR3 is TGTGCCAGCAGTCCCCCCCCTAGACTAGCGAGCCTAGGGACCCAGTACTTC. The encoded protein is CASSPPPRLASLGTQYF.

This chain uses TRBV27 with TRBJ2-7; D might be TRBD1 (5 bases). CDR1 and CDR2 from the germline V gene are MNHEY and SMNVEV (reference sequence). V gave up 4 bases and J gave up 5 bases, with 15 bases separating them. This CDR3 has 14 amino acids. CDR3 sequence reads: CASSSNPRGHEQYF. CDR3 nucleotides: TGTGCCAGCAGTTCGAACCCAAGGGGCCACGAGCAGTACTTC.

The chain uses TRBV28 and TRBJ2-7, with D perhaps TRBD2 (5 bases). Germline loops: CDR1 MDHEN, CDR2 SYDVKM. V was pared by 5 bases and J by 2 bases, with 19 bases between. The CDR3 length is 16 residues. The CDR3 nucleotides are TGTGCCAGCAGTGCGCTATCCCTAGCCAAAACCTACGAGCAGTACTTC. Translating gives CASSALSLAKTYEQYF.

This sequence joins TRBV29-1 and TRBJ2-3; 7 bases align to TRBD2. The V gene end was trimmed by 3 bases and the J gene end by 4 bases; junction bases not matched to a gene: 7. Per the germline V gene, CDR1 is SQVTM and CDR2 is ANQGSEA. The CDR3 is made up of 14 amino acids. CDR3 protein: CSVEVGGSSDTQYF. The CDR3 DNA is TGCAGCGTTGAGGTCGGCGGGAGTTCAGATACGCAGTATTTT.

The gene calls are TRBV9 and TRBJ2-7; D may be TRBD2 (5 bases). The V gene lost 3 bases and the J gene lost 2 bases, with 15 bases spanning the gap. Germline V gene lookup returns CDR1 SGDLS and CDR2 YYNGEE. This CDR3 comprises 15 residues. DNA of the CDR3: TGTGCCAGCAGCGCCCATGGACGGGGAACCTACGAGCAGTACTTC. This translates into CASSAHGRGTYEQYF.

The chain is built from TRBV25-1 and TRBJ1-3; D is ambiguous. CDR1 and CDR2 from the germline V gene are MGHDK and SYGVNS. The CDR3 is made up of 15 amino acids. The V gene lost 7 bases and the J gene lost 4 bases, with 17 bases spanning the gap. As DNA, the CDR3 is TGTGCCAGCACCCCCCAAGAGAGATTCGGAAACACCATATATTTT. Protein product: CASTPQERFGNTIYF. The full variable domain, completed using reference TRBV25-1 and TRBJ1-3, is EADIYQTPRYLVIGTGKKITLECSQTMGHDKMYWYQQDPGMELHLIHYSYGVNSTEKGDLSSESTVSRIRTEHFPLTLESARPSHTSQYLCASTPQERFGNTIYFGEGSWLTVV.

This chain links TRBV27 with TRBJ2-6, with D perhaps TRBD1 (5 bases). Germline V gene lookup returns CDR1 MNHEY and CDR2 SMNVEV (reference sequence). The CDR3 is 15 residues long. The V end lost 3 bases, the J end lost 4 bases, and 10 bases lay between the germline ends. As DNA, the CDR3 is TGTGCCAGCAGTTTGTTAGGGGTGGGGGCCAACGTCCTGACTTTC. Translating gives CASSLLGVGANVLTF.

This rearrangement joins TRBV27 to TRBJ2-7; D perhaps matches TRBD1 (7 bases). V dropped 9 bases and J dropped 6 bases, with 18 bases sitting between them. The CDR3 spans 13 residues. Germline V lookup: CDR1 MNHEY, CDR2 SMNVEV (reference sequence). The DNA of the CDR3 is TGTGCCAGGGACTCAGGGGGGCGCCCCGAGCAGTACTTC. Translating gives CARDSGGRPEQYF.

The V gene is TRBV27, the J gene TRBJ1-5; D is uncertain. This CDR3 is built from 13 residues. V was pared by 4 bases and J by 7 bases, with 11 bases between. In germline, CDR1 is MNHEY, CDR2 SMNVEV (reference sequence). CDR3 bases: TGTGCCAGCAGTTCCCGGGGAGAGCAGCCCCAGCATTTT. Translated: CASSSRGEQPQHF.

The V gene is TRBV5-1, the J gene TRBJ1-1, with 8 bases lining up with TRBD1. The CDR3 has 15 amino acids. J was trimmed by 1 base and V by 5 bases; bases with no gene match: 7. Germline CDR1 SGHRS, CDR2 YFSETQ. The CDR3: CASSRRTGKNTEAFF. CDR3 bases: TGCGCCAGCAGTCGGAGGACAGGGAAGAACACTGAAGCTTTCTTT.

The chain is built from TRBV6-5 and TRBJ2-6, with D possibly TRBD2 on 5 matching bases. Trimming stripped 0 bases from V and 2 bases from J, with 8 bases between. The CDR3 covers 16 residues. Looked up from germline, CDR1 is MNHEY and CDR2 is SVGAGI. The CDR3 bases are TGTGCCAGCAGTTACTCCTCCGGGGCTGGGGCCAACGTCCTGACTTTC. It translates to CASSYSSGAGANVLTF.

The V and J genes are TRBV10-3 and TRBJ1-5; D ambiguous. The CDR3 loop spans 13 amino acids. Germline loops: CDR1 ENHRY, CDR2 SYGVKD. Trimming took off 10 bases at V and 5 bases at J, with 15 bases between the two ends. The CDR3 is CATTEGWDQPQHF. For the CDR3, the DNA is TGTGCCACCACAGAGGGATGGGATCAGCCCCAGCATTTT.

The J gene is TRBJ1-1, the V gene TRBV28; tentatively, D is TRBD1 (5 bases). CDR3 length equals 17 residues. The V end lost 4 bases, the J end lost 6 bases, and 24 bases lay between the germline ends. Germline V lookup: CDR1 MDHEN, CDR2 SYDVKM. The CDR3 is CASSYFVGRRVFAEAFF. The CDR3 DNA reads as TGTGCCAGCAGTTATTTCGTGGGGCGTCGAGTATTCGCTGAAGCTTTCTTT.

In its sample, this clone was seen once. The chain uses TRBV14 and TRBJ2-7, with D hard to call. Germline CDR1 reads SGHDN; CDR2 reads FVKESK. The CDR3 length is 16 residues. V was clipped by 4 bases and J by 0 bases, with 16 bases between them. DNA of the CDR3: TGTGCCAGCAGCCTAAAAAGTAACAGTTACTCCTACGAGCAGTACTTC. Translated, it gives CASSLKSNSYSYEQYF.

This clone was observed a handful of times. The rearrangement uses TRBV6-1 and TRBJ1-4; TRBD1 matches 7 bases. The germline gives CDR1 MNHNS, CDR2 SASEGT. The J segment lost 3 bases and the V segment lost 5 bases, leaving 6 bases of the junction unmatched. The CDR3 contains 15 residues. CDR3 sequence reads: CASSKQGTANEKLFF. The CDR3, as DNA: TGTGCCAGCAGTAAACAGGGGACGGCTAATGAAAAACTGTTTTTT.

The rearrangement uses TRBV6-5 and TRBJ1-2; D is unresolved. Between the trimmed V and J ends, which lost 3 bases and 1 base, there was a span of 6 bases. The CDR3 covers 13 residues. Per germline, CDR1 MNHEY and CDR2 SVGAGI. The CDR3 spells CASSYLRNYGYTF. DNA for the CDR3: TGTGCCAGCAGTTATCTCCGTAACTATGGCTACACCTTC.

The J gene is TRBJ1-4, the V gene TRBV2, with 7 bases aligning to TRBD1. V lost 6 bases and J lost 2; bases outside the gene matches: 6. The CDR3 is 15 residues long. CDR1 is SNHLY, CDR2 FYNNEI, per germline. CDR3 sequence: CASRMGQFTNEKLFF. CDR3 nucleotides: TGTGCCAGCAGAATGGGACAGTTCACTAATGAAAAACTGTTTTTT.